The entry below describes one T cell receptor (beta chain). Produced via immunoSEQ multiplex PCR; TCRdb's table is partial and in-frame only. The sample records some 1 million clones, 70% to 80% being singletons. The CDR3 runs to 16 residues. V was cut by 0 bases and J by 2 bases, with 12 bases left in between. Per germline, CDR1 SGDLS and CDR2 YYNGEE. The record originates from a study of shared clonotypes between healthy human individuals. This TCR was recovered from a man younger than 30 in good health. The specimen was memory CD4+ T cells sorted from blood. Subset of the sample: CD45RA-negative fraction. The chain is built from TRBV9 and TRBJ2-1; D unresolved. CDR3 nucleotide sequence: TGTGCCAGCAGCGTAGATCAGGCAGTCACCTACAATGAGCAGTTCTTC. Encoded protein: CASSVDQAVTYNEQFF.